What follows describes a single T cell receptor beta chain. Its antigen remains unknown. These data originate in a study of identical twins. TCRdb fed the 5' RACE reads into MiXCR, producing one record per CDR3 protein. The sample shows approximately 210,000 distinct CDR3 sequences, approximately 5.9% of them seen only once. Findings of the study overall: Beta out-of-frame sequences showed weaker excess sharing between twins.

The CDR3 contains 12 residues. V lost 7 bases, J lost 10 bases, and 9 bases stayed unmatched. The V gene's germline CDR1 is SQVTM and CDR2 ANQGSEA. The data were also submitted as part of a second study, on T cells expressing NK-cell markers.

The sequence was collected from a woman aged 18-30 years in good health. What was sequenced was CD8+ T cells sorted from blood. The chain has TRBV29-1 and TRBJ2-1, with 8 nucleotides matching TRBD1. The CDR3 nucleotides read TGCAGCGCTGCGACAGGGGCCGGCGAGCAGTTCTTC. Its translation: CSAATGAGEQFF.